The 5 T cell receptor beta chains below were found in one sample sequenced in a study of CD8 T cells in Susac syndrome. An amount of RNA that ranged from roughly 0.45 to 1 ug was reverse transcribed with random hexamers. TCRdb re-derived calls from the immunoSEQ multiplex PCR reads in MiXCR, one entry per CDR3 protein. The sample lists about 130,000 distinct CDR3 sequences; roughly 96% were seen once. Sample: CD4+ T cells from PBMCs. Every receptor here comes from a human donor in good health.

The chain links TRBV2 to TRBJ1-1; the match to TRBD1 covers 7 bases. The CDR3 spans 13 residues. V lost 9 bases to trimming and J lost 1 base; unmatched junction nucleotides: 5. Germline V gene sequence: CDR1 SNHLY, CDR2 FYNNEI. This CDR3 is CARTGSANTEAFF. The CDR3 nucleotides are TGTGCCAGGACAGGGTCCGCGAACACTGAAGCTTTCTTT.

The J gene is TRBJ2-3, the V gene TRBV5-1; possibly TRBD1 for D (6 bases). Germline V gene data show CDR1 as SGHRS and CDR2 as YFSETQ. The CDR3 has 16 residues. V was cut by 4 bases and J by 0 bases, with 15 bases left in between. The CDR3 region is CASSTTPGTSTDTQYF. The CDR3 DNA reads TGCGCCAGCAGCACAACCCCCGGGACAAGCACAGATACGCAGTATTTT.

The chain couples TRBV11-2 to TRBJ2-4; D may be TRBD2 (5 bases). Germline values: CDR1 SGHAT, CDR2 FQNNGV. The CDR3 is made up of 14 amino acids. The V end lost 5 bases, the J end lost 4 bases, and 12 bases lay between the germline ends. This CDR3 reads CASSPRRDKNIQYF. CDR3 DNA sequence: TGTGCCAGCAGCCCCCGCCGGGATAAAAACATTCAGTACTTC.

This clonotype was seen only once. The chain carries TRBV6-1 and TRBJ2-5, with 7 bases aligning to TRBD2. Unmatched junction bases numbered 15, after V lost 6 bases and J lost 5 bases. Germline V gives CDR1 MNHNS, CDR2 SASEGT. The CDR3 spans 16 residues. The CDR3: CASRPFFSGGRETQYF. CDR3 nucleotide sequence: TGTGCCAGCAGACCATTCTTTTCGGGAGGAAGGGAGACCCAGTACTTC.

The J gene is TRBJ2-7, the V gene TRBV9, with D possibly TRBD1 on 5 matching bases. The CDR3 covers 14 residues. Trimming removed 2 bases from V and 1 base from J, with 10 bases in between. Germline V CDR1 and CDR2: SGDLS, YYNGEE. CDR3: CASSVSRVSYEQYF. Here the CDR3 DNA reads TGTGCCAGCAGCGTCTCCAGGGTTTCCTACGAGCAGTACTTC.